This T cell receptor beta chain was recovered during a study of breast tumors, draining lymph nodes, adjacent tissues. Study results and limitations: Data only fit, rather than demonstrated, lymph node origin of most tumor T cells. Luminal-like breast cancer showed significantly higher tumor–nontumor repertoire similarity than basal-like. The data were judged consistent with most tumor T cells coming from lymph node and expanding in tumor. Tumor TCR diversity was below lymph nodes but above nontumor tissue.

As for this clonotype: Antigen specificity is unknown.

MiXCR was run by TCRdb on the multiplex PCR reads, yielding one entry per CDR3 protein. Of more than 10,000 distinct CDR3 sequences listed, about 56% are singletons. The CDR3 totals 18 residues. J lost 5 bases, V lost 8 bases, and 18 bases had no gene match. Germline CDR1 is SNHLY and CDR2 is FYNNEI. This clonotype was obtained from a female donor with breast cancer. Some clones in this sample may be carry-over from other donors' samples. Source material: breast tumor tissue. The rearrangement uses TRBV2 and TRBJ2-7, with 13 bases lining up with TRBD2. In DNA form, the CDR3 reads TGTGCCAGCTCGACAGAACTTAGGACTAGCGGGAGCCAGAACGAGCAGTACTTC. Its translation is CASSTELRTSGSQNEQYF.